Following are 15 T cell receptor beta chains from one sample sequenced in a study of T-cell memory formation after mild COVID-19. TCRdb processed the 5' RACE reads anew with MiXCR; each CDR3 protein has one entry. Here the sample spans 300,000 to 400,000 distinct CDR3 sequences, about 15% being singletons. Specimen: PBMCs or a T cell subset sorted from them (not recorded which). The receptors stem from a man aged 18 to 30 who had mild COVID-19 (a few samples of this study predate the infection). Cell type and time point are not known.

There are a few counts of this clonotype. The V call is TRBV20-1, the J call TRBJ2-3; 7 nucleotides align to TRBD2. Germline V lookup: CDR1 DFQATT, CDR2 SNEGSKA (reference sequence). The trim removed 4 bases at V and 5 bases at J, leaving 12 bases unmatched. This CDR3 spans 15 amino acids. CDR3 sequence (DNA): TGCAGTGCTATCCACCTTGCGGGGGTGGTAGATACGCAGTATTTT. As protein: CSAIHLAGVVDTQYF.

This clonotype came up a few times. CDR3 DNA sequence: TGCAGTGCTGGGAGGGGGACAGGGGGTAATGAGCAGTTCTTC. Translation gives CSAGRGTGGNEQFF. The V call is TRBV20-1, the J call TRBJ2-1; 11 bases fit TRBD1. J gave up 7 bases and V 5 bases, and 7 bases lay outside the gene matches. The CDR3 is made up of 14 amino acids. The germline V gene encodes CDR1 DFQATT and CDR2 SNEGSKA (reference sequence).

A few counts support this clonotype. The chain has TRBV10-3 and TRBJ2-3; 9 bases agree with TRBD1. The CDR3 has 14 residues. CDR1 and CDR2 (germline): ENHRY, SYGVKD. V dropped 6 bases and J dropped 4; count of bases not matched to a gene: 5. This CDR3 reads CAIRKQGAADTQYF. The CDR3 bases are TGTGCCATCAGAAAACAGGGGGCCGCAGATACGCAGTATTTT.

This clonotype occurred a few times. V usage is TRBV11-1 and J usage is TRBJ2-7, with D perhaps TRBD1 (6 bases). The CDR3 consists of 13 residues. CDR1 is SGHAT, CDR2 FQDESV, per germline (reference sequence). V gave up 5 bases and J gave up 3 bases, with 11 bases separating them. Here the CDR3 DNA reads TGTGCCAGCAGCCCGGACAGATTCTACGAGCAGTACGTC. This codes for CASSPDRFYEQYV.

This clonotype was found a few times. This rearrangement joins TRBV24-1 to TRBJ1-2; D is uncertain. Trimming stripped 7 bases from V and 8 bases from J, with 19 bases between. This CDR3 region has 14 residues. From germline, CDR1 is KGHDR and CDR2 SFDVKD. As DNA, the CDR3 is TGTGCCACCAGCGCGTCTCATCGGGCGTCCGGCTACACCTTC. It yields the protein CATSASHRASGYTF.

This clonotype was observed a few times. The chain uses TRBV11-2 and TRBJ2-7; D remains unclear. The V gene's germline CDR1 is SGHAT and CDR2 FQNNGV. V gave up 2 bases and J gave up 2 bases, with 7 bases separating them. This CDR3 contains 13 residues. The CDR3, as DNA: TGTGCCAGCAGCTTACGGCGAACCTACGAGCAGTACGTC. Translating gives CASSLRRTYEQYV.

The table lists this clonotype with a few counts. J is TRBJ2-5 and V is TRBV7-8; D tentatively reads TRBD1 or TRBD2 (5 bases each). V was cut by 3 bases and J by 1 base, with 12 bases left in between. This CDR3 has 15 amino acids. Germline V gives CDR1 SGHVS, CDR2 FQNEAQ. The CDR3 sequence is CASSLGELFQETQYF. The CDR3 coding sequence is TGTGCCAGCAGCTTGGGGGAACTATTCCAAGAGACCCAGTACTTC.

This chain connects TRBV6-5 to TRBJ2-7; TRBD1 is a possible D gene (6 bases). Germline lookup yields CDR1 MNHEY and CDR2 SVGAGI. CDR3 length equals 13 residues. Between the trimmed V and J ends, which lost 2 bases and 4 bases, there was a span of 9 bases. The CDR3 reads CASSYTQGYEQYV. The CDR3 nucleotides read TGTGCCAGCAGTTACACACAGGGTTACGAGCAGTACGTC.

This clonotype was found a few times. J is TRBJ2-7 and V is TRBV7-8; D gene uncertain. CDR3 size: 15 residues. V was pared by 2 bases and J by 5 bases, with 16 bases between. CDR1 and CDR2 (germline): SGHVS, FQNEAQ. CDR3 DNA: TGTGCCAGCAGCTTATCTGGTCCCAGGCTTGACGAGCAGTACGTC. This translates into CASSLSGPRLDEQYV.

This CDR3 is CASRDTSGQETQYF. Here the CDR3 DNA reads TGTGCCAGCAGAGATACTAGCGGGCAAGAGACCCAGTACTTC. The J gene is TRBJ2-5, the V gene TRBV7-6; 9 bases align to TRBD2. This CDR3 is built from 14 residues. The V and J ends lost 6 bases and 2 bases, in that order; junction bases with no gene match: 4. Germline values: CDR1 SGHVS, CDR2 FNYEAQ. Looking up the rest from reference TRBV7-6 and TRBJ2-5 gives the full variable domain: GAGVSQSPRYKVTKRGQDVALRCDPISGHVSLYWYRQALGQGPEFLTYFNYEAQQDKSGLPNDRFSAERPEGSISTLTIQRTEQRDSAMYRCASRDTSGQETQYFGPGTRLLVL.

The gene calls are TRBV9 and TRBJ2-7, with unresolved D. The V and J ends lost 4 bases and 4 bases respectively, with 18 bases between them. This CDR3 contains 15 residues. CDR1 is SGDLS and CDR2 is YYNGEE in the germline V gene. The CDR3 reads CASSPHELRAYEQYF. For the CDR3, the DNA is TGTGCCAGCAGCCCTCACGAGCTTAGGGCTTACGAGCAGTACTTC.

This clonotype was seen only a few times. The chain couples TRBV7-9 to TRBJ2-3; D is possibly TRBD1 or TRBD2 (6 bases each). V lost 5 bases and J lost 5, with 17 bases in between. CDR3 length: 15 amino acids. Germline-derived CDR1 and CDR2 are SEHNR and FQNEAQ (reference sequence). DNA of the CDR3: TGTGCCAGCAGCCAGGTGAGGGGGGCCAAAGATACGCAGTATTTT. It translates to CASSQVRGAKDTQYF.

This clonotype was seen many times. This chain uses TRBV5-1 with TRBJ1-6; TRBD1 aligns across 7 bases. CDR1 and CDR2 (germline): SGHRS, YFSETQ. With 7 bases clipped from V and 5 bases from J, the junction kept 3 bases outside the gene matches. The CDR3 runs 13 residues. This CDR3 reads CASCDRDNSPLHF. CDR3 DNA sequence: TGCGCCAGCTGTGACAGGGATAATTCACCCCTCCACTTT.

At least ten counts were recorded for this clonotype. This chain joins TRBV7-2 and TRBJ2-7; 8 bases agree with TRBD2. Germline V gives CDR1 SGHTA, CDR2 FQGNSA. Trimming removed 1 base from V and 0 bases from J; junction bases left unmatched: 2. The length of the CDR3 is 15 residues. CDR3 bases: TGTGCCAGCAGCTTAGACGGGACTAGCTCCTACGAGCAGTACTTC. This sequence encodes CASSLDGTSSYEQYF. The full variable domain, completed using reference TRBV7-2 and TRBJ2-7, is GAGVSQSPSNKVTEKGKDVELRCDPISGHTALYWYRQSLGQGLEFLIYFQGNSAPDKSGLPSDRFSAERTGGSVSTLTIQRTQQEDSAVYLCASSLDGTSSYEQYFGPGTRLTVT.

This clonotype was picked up many times. The gene calls are TRBV27 and TRBJ2-2; 7 nucleotides align to TRBD1. CDR1 is MNHEY and CDR2 is SMNVEV in the germline V gene (reference sequence). This CDR3 contains 16 residues. Trimming took 6 bases from V and 5 from J; bases not matched to a gene: 12. This chain's CDR3 is CASSFTSGQPTGELFF. The CDR3, as DNA: TGTGCCAGCAGCTTCACATCGGGACAGCCAACCGGGGAGCTGTTTTTT.